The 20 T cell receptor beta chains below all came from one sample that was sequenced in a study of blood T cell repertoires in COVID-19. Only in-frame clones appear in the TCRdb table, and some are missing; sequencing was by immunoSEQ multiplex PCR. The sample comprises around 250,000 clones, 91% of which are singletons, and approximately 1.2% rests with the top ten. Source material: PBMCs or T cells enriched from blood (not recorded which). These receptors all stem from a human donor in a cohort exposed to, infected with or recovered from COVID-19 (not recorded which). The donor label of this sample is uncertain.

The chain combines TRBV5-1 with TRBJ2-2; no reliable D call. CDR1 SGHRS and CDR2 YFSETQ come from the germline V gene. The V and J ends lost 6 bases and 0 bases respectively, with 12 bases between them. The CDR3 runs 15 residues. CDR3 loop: CASKRLEANTGELFF. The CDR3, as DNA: TGCGCCAGCAAGAGGCTAGAGGCGAACACCGGGGAGCTGTTTTTT.

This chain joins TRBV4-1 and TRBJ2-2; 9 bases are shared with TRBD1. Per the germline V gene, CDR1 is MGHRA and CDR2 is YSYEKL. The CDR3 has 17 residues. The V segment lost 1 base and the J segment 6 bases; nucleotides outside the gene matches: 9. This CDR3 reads CASSQVGGQGISGELFF. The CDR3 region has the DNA TGCGCCAGCAGCCAAGTTGGGGGACAGGGAATCTCCGGGGAGCTGTTTTTT.

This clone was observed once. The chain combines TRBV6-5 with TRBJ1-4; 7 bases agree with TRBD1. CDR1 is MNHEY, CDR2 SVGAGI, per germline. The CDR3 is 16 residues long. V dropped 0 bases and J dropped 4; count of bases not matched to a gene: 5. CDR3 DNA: TGTGCCAGCAGTTACTCAGGGGGCGGCGGTAATGAAAAACTGTTTTTT. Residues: CASSYSGGGGNEKLFF.

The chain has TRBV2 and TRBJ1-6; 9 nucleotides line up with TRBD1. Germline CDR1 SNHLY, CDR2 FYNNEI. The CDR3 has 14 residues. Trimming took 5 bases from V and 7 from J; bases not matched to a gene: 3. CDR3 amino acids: CASSSDRGNSPLHF. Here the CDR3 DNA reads TGTGCCAGCAGTTCGGACAGGGGCAATTCACCCCTCCACTTT.

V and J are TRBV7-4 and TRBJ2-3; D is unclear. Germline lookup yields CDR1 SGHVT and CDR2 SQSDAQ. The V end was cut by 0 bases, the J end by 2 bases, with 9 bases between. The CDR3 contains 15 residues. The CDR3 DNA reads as TGTGCCAGCAGCTTAGCCCCCGCGTCCACAGATACGCAGTATTTT. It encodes CASSLAPASTDTQYF.

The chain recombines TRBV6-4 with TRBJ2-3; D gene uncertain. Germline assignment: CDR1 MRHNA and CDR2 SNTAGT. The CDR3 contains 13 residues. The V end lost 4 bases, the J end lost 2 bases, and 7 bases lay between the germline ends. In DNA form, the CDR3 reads TGTGCCAGCAGTGGAGGCTCCACAGATACGCAGTATTTT. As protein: CASSGGSTDTQYF.

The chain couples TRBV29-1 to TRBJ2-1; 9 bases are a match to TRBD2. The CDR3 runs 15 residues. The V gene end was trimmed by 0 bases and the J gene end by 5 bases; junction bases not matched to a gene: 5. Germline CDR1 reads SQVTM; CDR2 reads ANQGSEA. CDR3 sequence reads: CSVEDWTSVHNEQFF. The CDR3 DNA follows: TGCAGCGTTGAAGACTGGACTAGCGTACACAATGAGCAGTTCTTC.

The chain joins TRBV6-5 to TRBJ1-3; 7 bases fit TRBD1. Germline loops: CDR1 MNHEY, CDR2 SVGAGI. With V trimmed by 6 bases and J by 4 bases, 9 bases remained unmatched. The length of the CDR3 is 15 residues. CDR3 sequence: CASSRQGVWGNTIYF. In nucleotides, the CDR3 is TGTGCCAGCAGCCGACAGGGCGTATGGGGAAACACCATATATTTT.

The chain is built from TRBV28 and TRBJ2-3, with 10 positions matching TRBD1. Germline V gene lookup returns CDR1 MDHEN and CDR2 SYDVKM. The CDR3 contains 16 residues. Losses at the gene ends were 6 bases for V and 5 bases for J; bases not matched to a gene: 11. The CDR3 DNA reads TGTGCCAGCAGCCCCACCGGGACAGGGGTTGTAGATACGCAGTATTTT. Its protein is CASSPTGTGVVDTQYF.

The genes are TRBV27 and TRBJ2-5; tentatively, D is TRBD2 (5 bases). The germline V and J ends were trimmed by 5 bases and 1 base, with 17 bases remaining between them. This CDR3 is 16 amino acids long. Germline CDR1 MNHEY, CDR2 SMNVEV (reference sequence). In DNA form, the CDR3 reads TGTGCCAGCAGTCCAGGACTCCCACGGGCCCAAGAGACCCAGTACTTC. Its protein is CASSPGLPRAQETQYF.

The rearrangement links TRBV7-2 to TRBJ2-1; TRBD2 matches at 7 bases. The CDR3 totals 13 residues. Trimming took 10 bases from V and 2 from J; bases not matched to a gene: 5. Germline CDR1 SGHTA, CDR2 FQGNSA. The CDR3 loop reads CATGLAAYNEQFF. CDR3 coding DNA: TGTGCCACGGGGCTAGCGGCCTACAATGAGCAGTTCTTC.

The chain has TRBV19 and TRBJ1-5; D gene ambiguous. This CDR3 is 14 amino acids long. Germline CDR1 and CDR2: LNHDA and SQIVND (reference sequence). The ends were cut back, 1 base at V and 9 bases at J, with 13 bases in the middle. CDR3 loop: CASSIVNMFSPQHF. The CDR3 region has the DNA TGTGCCAGTAGTATAGTTAACATGTTTTCGCCCCAGCATTTT.

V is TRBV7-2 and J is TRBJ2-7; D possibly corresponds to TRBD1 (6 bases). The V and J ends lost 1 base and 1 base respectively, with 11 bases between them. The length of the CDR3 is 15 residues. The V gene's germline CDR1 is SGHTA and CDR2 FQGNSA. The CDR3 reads CASSLGGLLSYEQYF. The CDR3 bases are TGTGCCAGCAGCTTAGGGGGGCTCCTTTCCTACGAGCAGTACTTC.

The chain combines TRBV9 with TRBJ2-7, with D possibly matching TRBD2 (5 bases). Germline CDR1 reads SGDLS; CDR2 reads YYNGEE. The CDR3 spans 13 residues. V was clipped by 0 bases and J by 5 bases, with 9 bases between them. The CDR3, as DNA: TGTGCCAGCAGCGTAGGTCCGGAGGACGAGCAGTACTTC. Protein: CASSVGPEDEQYF.

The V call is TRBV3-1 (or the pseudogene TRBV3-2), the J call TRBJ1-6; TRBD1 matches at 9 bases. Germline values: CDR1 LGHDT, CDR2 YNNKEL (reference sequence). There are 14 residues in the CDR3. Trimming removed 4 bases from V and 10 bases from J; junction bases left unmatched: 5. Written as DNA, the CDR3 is TGTGCCAGCAGCCCCGGGACAGGGAACTCACCCCTCCACTTT. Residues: CASSPGTGNSPLHF.

CDR3 bases: TGTGCCAGCAGTGTGCGGGGGGGCCAAGATACGCAGTATTTT. Translated: CASSVRGGQDTQYF. The chain carries TRBV6-4 and TRBJ2-3; TRBD2 matches 9 bases. Germline values: CDR1 MRHNA, CDR2 SNTAGT. The CDR3 covers 14 residues. V shed 4 bases, J shed 5 bases, and the junction held 4 bases outside the gene matches.

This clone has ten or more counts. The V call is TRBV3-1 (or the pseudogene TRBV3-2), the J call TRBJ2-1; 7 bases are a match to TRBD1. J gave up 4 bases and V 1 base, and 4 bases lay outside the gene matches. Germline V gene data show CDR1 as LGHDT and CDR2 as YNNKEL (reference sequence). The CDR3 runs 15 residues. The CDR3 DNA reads TGTGCCAGCAGCCAAGGTACAGGGGTATACAATGAGCAGTTCTTC. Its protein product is CASSQGTGVYNEQFF.

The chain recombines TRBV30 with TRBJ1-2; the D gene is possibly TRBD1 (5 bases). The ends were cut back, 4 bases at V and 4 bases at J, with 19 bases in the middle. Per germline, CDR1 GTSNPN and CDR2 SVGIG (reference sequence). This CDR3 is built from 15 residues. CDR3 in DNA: TGTGCCTGGATCAAAACGCGGGGGACGATCTATGGCTACACCTTC. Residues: CAWIKTRGTIYGYTF.

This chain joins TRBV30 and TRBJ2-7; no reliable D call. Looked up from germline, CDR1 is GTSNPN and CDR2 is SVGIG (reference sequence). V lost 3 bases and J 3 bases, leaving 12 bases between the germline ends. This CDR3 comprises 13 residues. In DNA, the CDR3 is TGTGCCTGGAGAGAACTGAGTGGCTACGAGCAGTACTTC. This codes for CAWRELSGYEQYF.

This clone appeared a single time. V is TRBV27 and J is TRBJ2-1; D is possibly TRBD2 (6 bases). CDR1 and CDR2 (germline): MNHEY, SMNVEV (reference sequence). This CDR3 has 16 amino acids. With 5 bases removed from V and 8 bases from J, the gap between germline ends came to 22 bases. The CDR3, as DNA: TGTGCCAGCAGTGCAAGGACTATCCCCCCGGGCGATGAGCAGTTCTTC. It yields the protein CASSARTIPPGDEQFF.